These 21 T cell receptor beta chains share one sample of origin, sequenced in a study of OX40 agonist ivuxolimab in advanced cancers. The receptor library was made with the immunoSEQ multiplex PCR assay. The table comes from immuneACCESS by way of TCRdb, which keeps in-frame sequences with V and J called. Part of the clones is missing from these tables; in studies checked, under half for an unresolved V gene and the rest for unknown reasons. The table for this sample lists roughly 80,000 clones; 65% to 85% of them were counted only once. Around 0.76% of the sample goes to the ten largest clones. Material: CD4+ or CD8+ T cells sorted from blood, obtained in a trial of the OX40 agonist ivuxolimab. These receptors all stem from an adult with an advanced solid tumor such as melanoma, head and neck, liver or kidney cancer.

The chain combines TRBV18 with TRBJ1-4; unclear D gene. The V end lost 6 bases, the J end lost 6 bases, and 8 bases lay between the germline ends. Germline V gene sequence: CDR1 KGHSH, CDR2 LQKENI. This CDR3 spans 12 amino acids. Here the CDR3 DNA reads TGTGCCAGCTCCCCGGGGTATGAAAAACTGTTTTTT. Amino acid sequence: CASSPGYEKLFF.

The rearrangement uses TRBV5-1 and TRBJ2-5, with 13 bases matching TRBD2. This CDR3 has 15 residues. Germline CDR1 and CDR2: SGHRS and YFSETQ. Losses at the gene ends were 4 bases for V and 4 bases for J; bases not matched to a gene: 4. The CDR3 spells CASSEGLAGTETQYF. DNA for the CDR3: TGCGCCAGCAGCGAGGGACTAGCGGGAACAGAGACCCAGTACTTC.

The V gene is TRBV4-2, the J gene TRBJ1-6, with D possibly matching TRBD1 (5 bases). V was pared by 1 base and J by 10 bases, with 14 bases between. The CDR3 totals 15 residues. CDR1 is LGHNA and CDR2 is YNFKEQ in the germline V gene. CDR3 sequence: CASSQGVQGGSPLHF. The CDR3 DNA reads TGTGCCAGCAGCCAAGGGGTCCAGGGTGGATCACCCCTCCACTTT.

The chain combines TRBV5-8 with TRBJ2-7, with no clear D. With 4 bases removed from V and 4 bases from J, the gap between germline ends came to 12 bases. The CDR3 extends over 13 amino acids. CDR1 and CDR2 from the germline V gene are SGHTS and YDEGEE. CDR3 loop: CASSPRHPYEQYF. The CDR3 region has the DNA TGTGCCAGCAGCCCTCGACACCCTTACGAGCAGTACTTC.

The CDR3 protein is CATSREDRASPDTQYF. CDR3 in DNA: TGTGCCACCAGCAGGGAGGACAGGGCGAGCCCAGATACGCAGTATTTT. The chain employs TRBV15 and TRBJ2-3; 8 nucleotides match TRBD1. The CDR3 has 16 residues. J lost 4 bases, V lost 3 bases, and 9 bases had no gene match. Germline V gives CDR1 LNHNV, CDR2 YYDKDF (reference sequence). Drawing the rest from reference TRBV15 and TRBJ2-3, the complete variable domain is DAMVIQNPRYQVTQFGKPVTLSCSQTLNHNVMYWYQQKSSQAPKLLFHYYDKDFNNEADTPDNFQSRRPNTSFCFLDIRSPGLGDTAMYLCATSREDRASPDTQYFGPGTRLTVL.

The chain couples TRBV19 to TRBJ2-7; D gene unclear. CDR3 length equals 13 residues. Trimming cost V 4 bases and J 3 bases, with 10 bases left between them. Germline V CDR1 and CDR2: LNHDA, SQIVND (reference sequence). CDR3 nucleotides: TGTGCCAGTAGTACCGGCTGGGGCTACGAGCAGTACTTC. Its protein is CASSTGWGYEQYF.

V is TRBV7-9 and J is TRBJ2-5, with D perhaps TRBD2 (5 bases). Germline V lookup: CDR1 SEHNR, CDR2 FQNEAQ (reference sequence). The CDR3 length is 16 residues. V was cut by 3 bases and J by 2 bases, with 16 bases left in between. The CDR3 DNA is TGTGCCAGCAGCTTGACACGGAACAGCGGACAAGAGACCCAGTACTTC. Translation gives CASSLTRNSGQETQYF.

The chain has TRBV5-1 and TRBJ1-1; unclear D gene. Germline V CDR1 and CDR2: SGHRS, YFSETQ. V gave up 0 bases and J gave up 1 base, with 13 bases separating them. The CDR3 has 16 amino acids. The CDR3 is CASSLARMGENTEAFF. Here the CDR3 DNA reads TGCGCCAGCAGCTTGGCCAGAATGGGCGAGAACACTGAAGCTTTCTTT.

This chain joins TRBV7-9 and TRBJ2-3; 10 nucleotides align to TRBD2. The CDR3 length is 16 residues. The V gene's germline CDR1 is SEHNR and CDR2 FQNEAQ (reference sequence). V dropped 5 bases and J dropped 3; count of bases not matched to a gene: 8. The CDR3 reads CASSLRAGGPTDTQYF. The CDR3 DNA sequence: TGTGCCAGCAGCCTCCGAGCGGGAGGGCCGACAGATACGCAGTATTTT. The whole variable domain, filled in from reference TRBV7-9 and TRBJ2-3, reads DTGVSQNPRHKITKRGQNVTFRCDPISEHNRLYWYRQTLGQGPEFLTYFQNEAQLEKSRLLSDRFSAERPKGSFSTLEIQRTEQGDSAMYLCASSLRAGGPTDTQYFGPGTRLTVL.

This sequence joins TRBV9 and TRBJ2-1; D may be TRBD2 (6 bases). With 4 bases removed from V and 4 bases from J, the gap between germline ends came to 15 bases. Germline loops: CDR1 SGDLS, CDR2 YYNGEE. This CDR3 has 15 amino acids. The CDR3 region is CASSPRVAEYNEQFF. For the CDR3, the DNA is TGTGCCAGCAGCCCCCGGGTAGCGGAATACAATGAGCAGTTCTTC.

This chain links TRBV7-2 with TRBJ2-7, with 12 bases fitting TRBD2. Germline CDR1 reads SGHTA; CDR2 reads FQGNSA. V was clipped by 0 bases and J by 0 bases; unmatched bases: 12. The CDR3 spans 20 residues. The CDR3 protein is CASSLARIKGGLAGSYEQYF. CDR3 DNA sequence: TGTGCCAGCAGCTTAGCCCGTATTAAAGGGGGACTAGCGGGCTCCTACGAGCAGTACTTC. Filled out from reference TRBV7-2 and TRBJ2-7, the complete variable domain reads GAGVSQSPSNKVTEKGKDVELRCDPISGHTALYWYRQSLGQGLEFLIYFQGNSAPDKSGLPSDRFSAERTGGSVSTLTIQRTQQEDSAVYLCASSLARIKGGLAGSYEQYFGPGTRLTVT.

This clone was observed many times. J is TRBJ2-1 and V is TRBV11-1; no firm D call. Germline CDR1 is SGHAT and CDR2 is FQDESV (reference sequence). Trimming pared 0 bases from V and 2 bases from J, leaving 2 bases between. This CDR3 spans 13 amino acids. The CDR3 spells CASSLATYNEQFF. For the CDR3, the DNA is TGTGCCAGCAGCTTAGCCACCTACAATGAGCAGTTCTTC.

CDR3 sequence reads: CASSQVGGRDYEQYF. The CDR3 bases are TGCGCCAGCAGCCAAGTGGGGGGCAGGGACTACGAGCAGTACTTC. The rearrangement joins TRBV4-1 to TRBJ2-5, with D possibly being TRBD1 or TRBD2 (6 bases each). The J call could be wrong; TRBJ2-7 is a better fit for the DNA end. This CDR3 has 15 amino acids. Germline CDR1 reads MGHRA; CDR2 reads YSYEKL.

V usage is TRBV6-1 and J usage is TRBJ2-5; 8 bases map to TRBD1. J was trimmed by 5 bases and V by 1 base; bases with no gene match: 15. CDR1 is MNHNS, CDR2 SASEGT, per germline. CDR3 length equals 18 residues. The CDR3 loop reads CASSEGKEAGGLWETQYF. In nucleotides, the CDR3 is TGTGCCAGCAGTGAAGGGAAGGAGGCAGGGGGCCTTTGGGAGACCCAGTACTTC.

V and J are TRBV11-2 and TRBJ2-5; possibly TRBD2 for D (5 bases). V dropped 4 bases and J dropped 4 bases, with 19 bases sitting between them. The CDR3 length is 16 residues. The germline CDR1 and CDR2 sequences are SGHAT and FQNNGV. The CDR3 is CASSYPSVGVSETQYF. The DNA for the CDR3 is TGTGCCAGCAGCTACCCTTCGGTGGGAGTTTCAGAGACCCAGTACTTC.

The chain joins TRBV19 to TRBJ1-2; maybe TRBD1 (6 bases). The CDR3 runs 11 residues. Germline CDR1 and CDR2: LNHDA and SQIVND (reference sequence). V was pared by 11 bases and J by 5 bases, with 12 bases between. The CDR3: CAADSGYGYTF. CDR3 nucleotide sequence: TGTGCCGCGGACAGTGGGTATGGCTACACCTTC.

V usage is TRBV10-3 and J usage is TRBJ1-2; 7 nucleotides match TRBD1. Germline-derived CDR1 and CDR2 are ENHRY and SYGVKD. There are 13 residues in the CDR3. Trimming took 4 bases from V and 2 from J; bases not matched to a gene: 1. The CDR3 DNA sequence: TGTGCCATCAGTGGGGACAGAAACTATGGCTACACCTTC. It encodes CAISGDRNYGYTF.

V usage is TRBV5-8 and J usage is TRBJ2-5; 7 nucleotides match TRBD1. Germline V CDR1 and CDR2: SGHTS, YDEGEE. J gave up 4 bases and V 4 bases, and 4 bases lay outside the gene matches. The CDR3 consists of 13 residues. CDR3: CASSVTGVETQYF. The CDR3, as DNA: TGTGCCAGCAGCGTAACAGGGGTAGAGACCCAGTACTTC.

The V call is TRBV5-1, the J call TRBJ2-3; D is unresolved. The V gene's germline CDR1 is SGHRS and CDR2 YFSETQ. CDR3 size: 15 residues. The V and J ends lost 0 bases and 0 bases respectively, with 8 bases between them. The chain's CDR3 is CASSLVSQSTDTQYF. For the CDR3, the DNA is TGCGCCAGCAGCTTGGTTTCGCAGAGCACAGATACGCAGTATTTT.

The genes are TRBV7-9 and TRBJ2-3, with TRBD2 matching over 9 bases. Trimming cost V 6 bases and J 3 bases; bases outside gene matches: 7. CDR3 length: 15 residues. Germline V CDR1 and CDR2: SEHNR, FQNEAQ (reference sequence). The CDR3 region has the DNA TGTGCCAGCAGTCCGGGGGCGGGAGGGACAGATACGCAGTATTTT. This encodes CASSPGAGGTDTQYF.

CDR3 coding DNA: TGTGCCAGTAGTATAGAACCGACGACTCAAGGCTACACCTTC. As protein: CASSIEPTTQGYTF. The chain couples TRBV19 to TRBJ1-2; D gene unclear. In germline, CDR1 is LNHDA, CDR2 SQIVND (reference sequence). The CDR3 is 14 residues long. V was trimmed by 0 bases and J by 8 bases, leaving 13 bases between them.